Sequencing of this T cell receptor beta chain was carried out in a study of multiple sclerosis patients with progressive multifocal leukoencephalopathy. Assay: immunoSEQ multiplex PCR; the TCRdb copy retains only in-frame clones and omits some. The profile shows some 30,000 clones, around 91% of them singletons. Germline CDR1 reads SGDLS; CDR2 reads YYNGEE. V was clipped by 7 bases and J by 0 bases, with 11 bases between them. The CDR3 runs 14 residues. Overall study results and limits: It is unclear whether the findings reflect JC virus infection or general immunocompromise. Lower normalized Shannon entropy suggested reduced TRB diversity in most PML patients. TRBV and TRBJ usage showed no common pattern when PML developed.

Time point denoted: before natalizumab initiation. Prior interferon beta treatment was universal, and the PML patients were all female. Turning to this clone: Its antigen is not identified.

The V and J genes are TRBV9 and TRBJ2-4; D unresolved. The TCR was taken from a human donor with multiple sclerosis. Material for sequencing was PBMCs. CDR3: CASGPARAKNIQYF. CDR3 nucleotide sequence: TGTGCCAGCGGTCCGGCCCGAGCCAAAAACATTCAGTACTTC.